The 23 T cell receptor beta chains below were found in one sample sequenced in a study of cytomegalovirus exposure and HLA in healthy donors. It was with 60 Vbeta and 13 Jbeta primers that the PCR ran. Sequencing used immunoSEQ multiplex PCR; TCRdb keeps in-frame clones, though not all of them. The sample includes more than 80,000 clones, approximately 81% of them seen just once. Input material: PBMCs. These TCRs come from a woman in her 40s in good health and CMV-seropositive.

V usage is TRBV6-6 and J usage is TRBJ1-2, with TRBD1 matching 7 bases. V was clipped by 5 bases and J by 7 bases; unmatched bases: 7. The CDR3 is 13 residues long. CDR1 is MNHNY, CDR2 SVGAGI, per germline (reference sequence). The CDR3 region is CASSTTGEAGYTF. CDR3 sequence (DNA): TGTGCCAGCAGTACTACAGGGGAAGCTGGCTACACCTTC.

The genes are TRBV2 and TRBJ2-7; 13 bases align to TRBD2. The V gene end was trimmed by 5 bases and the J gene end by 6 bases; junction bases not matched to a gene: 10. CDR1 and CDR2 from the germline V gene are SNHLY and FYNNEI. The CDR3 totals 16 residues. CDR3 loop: CASSPFRLAGGGEQYF. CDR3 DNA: TGTGCCAGCAGTCCCTTCAGACTAGCGGGAGGTGGCGAGCAGTACTTC.

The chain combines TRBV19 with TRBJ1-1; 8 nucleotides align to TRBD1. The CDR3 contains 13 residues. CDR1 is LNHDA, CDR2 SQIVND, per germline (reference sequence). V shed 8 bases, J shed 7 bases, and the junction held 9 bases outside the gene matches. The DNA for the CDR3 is TGTGCCAGTTCCGGACAGGGTGGTGGTGAAGCTTTCTTT. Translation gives CASSGQGGGEAFF.

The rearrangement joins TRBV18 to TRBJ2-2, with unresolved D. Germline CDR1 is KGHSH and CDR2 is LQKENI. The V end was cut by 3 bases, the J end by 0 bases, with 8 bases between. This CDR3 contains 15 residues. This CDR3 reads CASSPVTANTGELFF. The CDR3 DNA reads TGTGCCAGCTCACCGGTTACAGCGAACACCGGGGAGCTGTTTTTT. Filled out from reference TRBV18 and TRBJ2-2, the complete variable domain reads NAGVMQNPRHLVRRRGQEARLRCSPMKGHSHVYWYRQLPEEGLKFMVYLQKENIIDESGMPKERFSAEFPKEGPSILRIQQVVRGDSAAYFCASSPVTANTGELFFGEGSRLTVL.

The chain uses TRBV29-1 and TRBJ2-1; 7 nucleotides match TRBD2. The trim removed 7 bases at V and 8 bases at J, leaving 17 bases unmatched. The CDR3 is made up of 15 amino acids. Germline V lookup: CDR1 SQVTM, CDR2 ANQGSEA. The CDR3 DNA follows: TGCAGCGGTACTAGAAGACTAGCTGGCTGGGATGAGCAGTTCTTC. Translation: CSGTRRLAGWDEQFF.

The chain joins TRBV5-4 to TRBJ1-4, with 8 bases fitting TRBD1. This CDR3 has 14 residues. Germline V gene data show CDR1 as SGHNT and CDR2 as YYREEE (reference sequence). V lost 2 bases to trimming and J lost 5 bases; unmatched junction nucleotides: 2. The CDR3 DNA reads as TGTGCCAGCAGCTTACAGGGGGGCAATGAAAAACTGTTTTTT. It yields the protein CASSLQGGNEKLFF.

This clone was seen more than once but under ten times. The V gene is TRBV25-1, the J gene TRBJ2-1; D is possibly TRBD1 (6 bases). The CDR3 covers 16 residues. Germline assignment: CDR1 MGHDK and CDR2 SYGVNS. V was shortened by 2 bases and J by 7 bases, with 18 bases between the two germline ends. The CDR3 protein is CASSETQGSTRNEQFF. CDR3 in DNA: TGTGCCAGCAGTGAAACACAGGGAAGCACAAGAAATGAGCAGTTCTTC. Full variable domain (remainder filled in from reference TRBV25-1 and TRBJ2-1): EADIYQTPRYLVIGTGKKITLECSQTMGHDKMYWYQQDPGMELHLIHYSYGVNSTEKGDLSSESTVSRIRTEHFPLTLESARPSHTSQYLCASSETQGSTRNEQFFGPGTRLTVL.

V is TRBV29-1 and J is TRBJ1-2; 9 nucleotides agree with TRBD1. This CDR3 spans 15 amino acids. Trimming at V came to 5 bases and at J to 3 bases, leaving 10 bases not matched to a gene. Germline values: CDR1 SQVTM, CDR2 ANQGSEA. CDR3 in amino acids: CSVQLAGQGDYGYTF. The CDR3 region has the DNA TGCAGCGTTCAGTTAGCGGGACAGGGCGACTATGGCTACACCTTC. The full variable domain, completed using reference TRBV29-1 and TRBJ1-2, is SAVISQKPSRDICQRGTSLTIQCQVDSQVTMMFWYRQQPGQSLTLIATANQGSEATYESGFVIDKFPISRPNLTFSTLTVSNMSPEDSSIYLCSVQLAGQGDYGYTFGSGTRLTVV.

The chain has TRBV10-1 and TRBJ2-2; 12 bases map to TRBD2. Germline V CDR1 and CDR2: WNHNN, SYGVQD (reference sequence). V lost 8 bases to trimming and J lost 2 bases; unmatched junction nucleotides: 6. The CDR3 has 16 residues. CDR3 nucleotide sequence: TGCGCCAGCGATTTACTAGCGGGAGGCAACACCGGGGAGCTGTTTTTT. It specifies CASDLLAGGNTGELFF.

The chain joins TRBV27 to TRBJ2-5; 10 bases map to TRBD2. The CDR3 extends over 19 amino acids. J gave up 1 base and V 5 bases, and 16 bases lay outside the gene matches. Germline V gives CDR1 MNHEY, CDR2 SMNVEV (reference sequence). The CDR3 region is CASSPENGLAAATQETQYF. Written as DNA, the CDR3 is TGTGCCAGCAGTCCTGAAAACGGACTAGCGGCCGCCACCCAAGAGACCCAGTACTTC.

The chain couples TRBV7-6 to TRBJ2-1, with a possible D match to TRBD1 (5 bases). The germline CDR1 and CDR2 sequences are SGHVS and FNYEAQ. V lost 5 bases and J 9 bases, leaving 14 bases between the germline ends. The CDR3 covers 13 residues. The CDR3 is CASSQQAGSEQFF. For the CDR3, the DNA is TGTGCCAGCAGCCAACAGGCCGGGTCTGAGCAGTTCTTC.

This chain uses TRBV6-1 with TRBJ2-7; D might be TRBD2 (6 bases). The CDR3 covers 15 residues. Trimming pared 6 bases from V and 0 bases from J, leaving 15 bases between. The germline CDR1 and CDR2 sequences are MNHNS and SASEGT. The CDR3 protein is CASRDRGRSSYEQYF. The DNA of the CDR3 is TGTGCCAGCAGAGATCGGGGGAGGAGCTCCTACGAGCAGTACTTC.

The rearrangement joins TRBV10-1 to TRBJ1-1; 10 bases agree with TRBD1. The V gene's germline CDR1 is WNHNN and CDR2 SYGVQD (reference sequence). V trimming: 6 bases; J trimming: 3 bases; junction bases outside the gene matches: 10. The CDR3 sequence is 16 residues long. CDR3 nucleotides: TGCGCCAGCAGCGGGACAGGGGCATCTATGGACACTGAAGCTTTCTTT. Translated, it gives CASSGTGASMDTEAFF.

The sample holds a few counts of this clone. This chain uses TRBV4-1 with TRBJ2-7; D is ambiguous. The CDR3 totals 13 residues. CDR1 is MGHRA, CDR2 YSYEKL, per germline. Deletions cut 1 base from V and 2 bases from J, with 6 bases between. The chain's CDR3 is CASSQGGAYEQYF. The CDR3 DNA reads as TGCGCCAGCAGCCAAGGCGGAGCCTACGAGCAGTACTTC.

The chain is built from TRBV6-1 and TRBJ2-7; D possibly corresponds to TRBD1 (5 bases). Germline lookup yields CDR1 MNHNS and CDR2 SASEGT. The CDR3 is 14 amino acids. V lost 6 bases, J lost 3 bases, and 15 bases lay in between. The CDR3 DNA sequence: TGTGCCAGCAGCCCCCGCGAAAGGGGCTACGAGCAGTACTTC. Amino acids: CASSPRERGYEQYF.

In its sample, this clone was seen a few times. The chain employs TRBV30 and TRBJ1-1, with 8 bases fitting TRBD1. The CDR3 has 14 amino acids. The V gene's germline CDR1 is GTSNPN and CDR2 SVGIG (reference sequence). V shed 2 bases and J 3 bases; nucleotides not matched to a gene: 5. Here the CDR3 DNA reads TGTGCCTGGAGTCAAGGACAGGGAGACACTGAAGCTTTCTTT. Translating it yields CAWSQGQGDTEAFF.

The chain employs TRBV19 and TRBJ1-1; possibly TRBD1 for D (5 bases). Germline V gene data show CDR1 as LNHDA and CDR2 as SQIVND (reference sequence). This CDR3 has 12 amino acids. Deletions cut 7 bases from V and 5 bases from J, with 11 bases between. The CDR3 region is CASTMGGTEAFF. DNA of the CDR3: TGTGCCAGTACTATGGGGGGGACTGAAGCTTTCTTT.

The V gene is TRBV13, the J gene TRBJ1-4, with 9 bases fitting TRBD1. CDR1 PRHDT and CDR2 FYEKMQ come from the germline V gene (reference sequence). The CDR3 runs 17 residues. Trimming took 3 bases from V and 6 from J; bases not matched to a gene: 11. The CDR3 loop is CASSFSPAGQGYEKLFF. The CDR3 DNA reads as TGTGCCAGCAGCTTCTCACCTGCGGGACAGGGATATGAAAAACTGTTTTTT.

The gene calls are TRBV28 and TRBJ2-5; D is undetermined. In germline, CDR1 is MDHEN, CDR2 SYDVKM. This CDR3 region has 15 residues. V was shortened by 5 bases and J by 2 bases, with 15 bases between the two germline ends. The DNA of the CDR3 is TGTGCCAGCAGTGCCGCCGGGTCCCCTCAAGAGACCCAGTACTTC. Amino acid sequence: CASSAAGSPQETQYF.

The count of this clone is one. The CDR3 loop reads CASSFEGDQPQHF. The CDR3 DNA follows: TGCGCCAGCAGCTTCGAGGGGGATCAGCCCCAGCATTTT. The chain uses TRBV5-1 and TRBJ1-5; D perhaps matches TRBD1 (6 bases). The length of the CDR3 is 13 residues. The germline CDR1 and CDR2 sequences are SGHRS and YFSETQ. The V gene lost 2 bases and the J gene lost 5 bases, with 8 bases spanning the gap.

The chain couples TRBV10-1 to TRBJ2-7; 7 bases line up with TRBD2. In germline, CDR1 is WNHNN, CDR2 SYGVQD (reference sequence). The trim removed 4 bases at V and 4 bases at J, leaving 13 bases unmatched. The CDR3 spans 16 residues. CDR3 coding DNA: TGCGCCAGCAGTGTAGCCCCCCTAACTAGCGTTTACGAGCAGTACTTC. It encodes CASSVAPLTSVYEQYF.

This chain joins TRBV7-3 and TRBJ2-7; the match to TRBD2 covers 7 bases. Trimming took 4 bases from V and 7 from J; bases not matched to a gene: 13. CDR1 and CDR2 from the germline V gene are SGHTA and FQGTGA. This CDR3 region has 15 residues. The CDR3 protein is CASSSSSRELKEQYF. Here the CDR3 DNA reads TGTGCCAGCAGCTCCTCCTCGCGGGAGTTAAAGGAGCAGTACTTC.

In DNA form, the CDR3 reads TGTGCCAGCAGCTTAATCGAGCAGGGCTCTGGCTACACCTTC. This sequence encodes CASSLIEQGSGYTF. The chain recombines TRBV7-3 with TRBJ1-2; weak D call: TRBD1 (5 bases). Trimming removed 1 base at V and 7 bases at J, with 13 bases between. The germline CDR1 and CDR2 sequences are SGHTA and FQGTGA. This CDR3 region has 14 residues.